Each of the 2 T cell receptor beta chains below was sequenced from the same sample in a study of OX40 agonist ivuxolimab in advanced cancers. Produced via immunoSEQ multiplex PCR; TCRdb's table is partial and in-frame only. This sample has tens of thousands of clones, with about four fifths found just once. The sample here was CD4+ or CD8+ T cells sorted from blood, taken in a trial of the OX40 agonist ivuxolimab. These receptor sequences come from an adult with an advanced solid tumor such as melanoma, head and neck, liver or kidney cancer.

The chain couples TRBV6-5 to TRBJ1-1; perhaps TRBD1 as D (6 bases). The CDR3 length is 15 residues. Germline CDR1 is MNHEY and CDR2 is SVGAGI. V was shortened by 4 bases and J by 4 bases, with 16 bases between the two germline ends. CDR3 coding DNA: TGTGCCAGCAGTTCCACCGGAAAACAGGGCACTGAAGCTTTCTTT. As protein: CASSSTGKQGTEAFF.

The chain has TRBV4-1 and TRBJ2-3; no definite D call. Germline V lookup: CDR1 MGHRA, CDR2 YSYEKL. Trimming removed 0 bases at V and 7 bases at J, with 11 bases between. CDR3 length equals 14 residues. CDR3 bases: TGCGCCAGCAGCCAAGAATGGGGAATCAATACGCAGTATTTT. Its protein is CASSQEWGINTQYF.